This TCR beta chain came from a study of shared clonotypes between healthy human individuals. The wider study: Researchers assigned three CD4 naive, three CD4 memory, two CD8 naive and one CD8 memory plate to each donor.

TCRdb keeps only in-frame clones here, not all; method: immunoSEQ multiplex PCR. The sample contains 2.3 million or so clones, 85% to 95% of which appear only once. CD4+ cells yielded CD45RA+ naive and CD45RA-negative memory subsets. Germline V gene sequence: CDR1 MNHNY, CDR2 SVGAGI (reference sequence). The CDR3 length is 16 residues. The ends lost 0 bases at V and 8 bases at J; junction bases unmatched: 8. The rearrangement joins TRBV6-6 to TRBJ2-1; 9 bases agree with TRBD2. This TCR was recovered from a man aged 18 to 30 in good health. Some clones in this sample may be carry-over from other donors' samples. The sequenced sample was naive CD4+ T cells from PBMCs. Sample subset: CD45RA+ positively selected. The CDR3, as DNA: TGTGCCAGCAGTTACTCTGGGGCGGGAGGGCATGATGAGCAGTTCTTC. The encoded protein is CASSYSGAGGHDEQFF.